Following are 11 T cell receptor beta chains from one sample sequenced in a study of cytomegalovirus exposure and HLA in healthy donors (dated by TCRdb to between 2016 and 2019). Library method: the immunoSEQ multiplex PCR assay. The multiplex PCR relied on a mix of 60 forward primers for TCR Vbeta segments and 13 reverse primers for TCR Jbeta segments. The source is immuneACCESS, and TCRdb retained only in-frame sequences with V and J called. Part of the clones is not carried over; for the studies checked, unresolved V genes explain less than half of this, and the remainder is unexplained. The sample records fewer than 200,000 clones, roughly 80% of which are singletons. The ten most abundant clones make up approximately 13% of the sample. Sequencing was carried out using PBMCs. Receptors were obtained from a woman aged 50 to 60 in good health and CMV-seronegative.

The chain is built from TRBV5-5 and TRBJ2-1, with D tentatively TRBD2 (5 bases). The germline gives CDR1 SGHKS, CDR2 YYEKEE (reference sequence). CDR3 length: 14 amino acids. The V and J ends lost 6 bases and 1 base respectively, with 11 bases between them. For the CDR3, the DNA is TGTGCCAGCATTCATTGGGAGTCCTACAATGAGCAGTTCTTC. Translating it yields CASIHWESYNEQFF.

This clone was recorded once. The chain is built from TRBV7-6 and TRBJ2-7; TRBD2 is a possible D gene (6 bases). The CDR3 has 13 residues. The V and J ends lost 7 bases and 2 bases respectively, with 12 bases between them. Germline assignment: CDR1 SGHVS and CDR2 FNYEAQ. This CDR3 is CASTLGEAYEQYF. CDR3 in DNA: TGTGCCAGCACCCTCGGGGAGGCCTACGAGCAGTACTTC.

In this sample, this clone turned up a few times. This chain connects TRBV9 to TRBJ2-7; D not certain. Germline V gives CDR1 SGDLS, CDR2 YYNGEE. This CDR3 comprises 15 residues. V shed 0 bases and J shed 5 bases, with 15 bases lying between them. CDR3 region: CASSVGPSMRDEQYF. In DNA form, the CDR3 reads TGTGCCAGCAGCGTAGGTCCTAGTATGCGCGACGAGCAGTACTTC.

Concerning this clone itself: Germline and junction disagree at one end, which may indicate a read error. The V gene is TRBV5-8, the J gene TRBJ2-7, with a weak D call TRBD2 (5 bases). The CDR3 is made up of 12 amino acids. CDR1 is SGHTS, CDR2 YDEGEE, per germline. The CDR3 DNA reads as TGTGCCAGCAGCCCCCGGTGGGGTAAAGAGGGCTTC. It translates to CASSPRWGKEGF.

V and J are TRBV5-1 and TRBJ2-7; the match to TRBD2 covers 9 bases. The CDR3 sequence is 15 residues long. CDR1 is SGHRS, CDR2 YFSETQ, per germline. The J segment lost 0 bases and the V segment lost 5 bases, leaving 6 bases of the junction unmatched. CDR3: CASRPTSGNSYEQYF. As DNA, the CDR3 is TGCGCCAGCAGGCCGACTAGCGGAAACTCCTACGAGCAGTACTTC.

The V and J genes are TRBV30 and TRBJ2-7; no firm D call. CDR1 GTSNPN and CDR2 SVGIG come from the germline V gene (reference sequence). The CDR3 sequence is 12 residues long. Trimming shortened V by 7 bases and J by 3 bases, and 13 bases separated the two germline ends. The CDR3 DNA reads TGTGCCTCGTTAACGAACGGCTACGAGCAGTACTTC. Translating gives CASLTNGYEQYF. Drawing the rest from reference TRBV30 and TRBJ2-7, the complete variable domain is SQTIHQWPATLVQPVGSPLSLECTVEGTSNPNLYWYRQAAGRGLQLLFYSVGIGQISSEVPQNLSASRPQDRQFILSSKKLLLSDSGFYLCASLTNGYEQYFGPGTRLTVT.

This clone showed up just once. This chain links TRBV19 with TRBJ2-3; D may be TRBD1 (5 bases). The length of the CDR3 is 14 residues. Germline CDR1 LNHDA, CDR2 SQIVND (reference sequence). The V and J ends lost 3 bases and 2 bases respectively, with 9 bases between them. The DNA for the CDR3 is TGTGCCAGTAGTATGAGACAGTACACAGATACGCAGTATTTT. Translating it yields CASSMRQYTDTQYF.

This rearrangement joins TRBV25-1 to TRBJ2-5, with TRBD1 matching 9 bases. Germline V CDR1 and CDR2: MGHDK, SYGVNS. The V and J ends lost 5 bases and 3 bases, in that order; junction bases with no gene match: 7. This CDR3 is 15 amino acids long. CDR3 DNA sequence: TGTGCCAGCAGTAAGCTGGGACAGGGTGAAGAGACCCAGTACTTC. It encodes CASSKLGQGEETQYF.

The chain uses TRBV7-2 and TRBJ2-1; D is perhaps TRBD2 (5 bases). Germline V gene data show CDR1 as SGHTA and CDR2 as FQGNSA. The V gene lost 1 base and the J gene lost 13 bases, with 14 bases spanning the gap. The CDR3 covers 13 residues. The CDR3 DNA sequence: TGTGCCAGCAGCTTAGATGTCGGGGTCCGACAGTTCTTC. Its protein product is CASSLDVGVRQFF.

CDR3 loop: CASSRGTSGSSDEQFF. The CDR3 region has the DNA TGCGCCAGCAGCAGGGGGACTAGCGGGAGTTCTGATGAGCAGTTCTTC. The chain links TRBV5-1 to TRBJ2-1; 14 bases align to TRBD2. The CDR3 consists of 16 residues. The germline gives CDR1 SGHRS, CDR2 YFSETQ. V lost 4 bases, J lost 8 bases, and 8 bases stayed unmatched. Using reference TRBV5-1 and TRBJ2-1 for the parts outside the CDR3, the full variable domain is KAGVTQTPRYLIKTRGQQVTLSCSPISGHRSVSWYQQTPGQGLQFLFEYFSETQRNKGNFPGRFSGRQFSNSRSEMNVSTLELGDSALYLCASSRGTSGSSDEQFFGPGTRLTVL.

The rearrangement uses TRBV15 and TRBJ2-1; D uncertain. Trimming left V 0 bases short and J 8 bases short, with 8 bases between. CDR1 and CDR2 (germline): LNHNV, YYDKDF (reference sequence). This CDR3 comprises 13 residues. The CDR3 DNA reads as TGTGCCACCAGCAGAGATCAACGGGATGAGCAGTTCTTC. It encodes CATSRDQRDEQFF.